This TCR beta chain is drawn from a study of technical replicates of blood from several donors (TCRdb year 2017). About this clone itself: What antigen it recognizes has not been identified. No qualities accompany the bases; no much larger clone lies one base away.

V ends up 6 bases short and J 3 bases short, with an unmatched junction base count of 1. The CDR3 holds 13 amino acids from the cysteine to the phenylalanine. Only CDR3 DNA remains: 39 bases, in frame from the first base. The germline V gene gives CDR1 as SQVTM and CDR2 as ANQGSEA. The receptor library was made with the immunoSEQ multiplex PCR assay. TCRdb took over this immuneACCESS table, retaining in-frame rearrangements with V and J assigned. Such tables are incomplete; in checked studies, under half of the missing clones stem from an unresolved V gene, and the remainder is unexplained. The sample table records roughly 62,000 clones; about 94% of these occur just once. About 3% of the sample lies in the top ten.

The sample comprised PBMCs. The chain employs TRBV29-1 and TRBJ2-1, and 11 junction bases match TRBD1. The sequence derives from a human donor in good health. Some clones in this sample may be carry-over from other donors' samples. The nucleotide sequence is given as TGCAGCGTGGGGACAGGGGGCTACAATGAGCAGTTCTTC. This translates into CSVGTGGYNEQFF.